The present T cell receptor (beta chain) was sequenced within a study of Graves' ophthalmopathy and Graves' hyperthyroidism (dated by TCRdb to the late 2010s). Background on the whole study: Stable hyperthyroidism was defined as no progression to ophthalmopathy within 18 months of follow-up. The study used signatures of the TCR beta repertoire to tell Graves' ophthalmopathy apart from Graves' hyperthyroidism and to predict which patients would progress to ophthalmopathy. In total, 120 to 150 blood samples were TCR-sequenced: under 45 ophthalmopathy, under 80 hyperthyroidism and some 17 hyperthyroidism-to-ophthalmopathy patients. A discovery set of 100 patients (approximately 45 ophthalmopathy, approximately 58 stable hyperthyroidism) was enrolled to explore V-J signatures distinguishing ophthalmopathy from hyperthyroidism. For independent validation, a separate cohort was made up of around 19 hyperthyroidism patients plus 17 patients who later progressed from hyperthyroidism to ophthalmopathy. In a handful of hyperthyroidism patients, the T-cell repertoires found in thyroid tissue were compared with those found in blood. Following sampling, methimazole starting at 30 mg daily was administered to hyperthyroidism patients, and high-dose intravenous methylprednisolone was administered to ophthalmopathy patients.

What the study reported, not specific to this receptor: In cross-validation, the 13-signature model distinguished ophthalmopathy from stable hyperthyroidism with 85% to 90% sensitivity and almost 83% specificity, and in the test set the corresponding values were about 80% and 75%. In validation, the model predicted ophthalmopathy progression with 70.59% sensitivity and 72% to 80% specificity; roughly 11 predicted patients were CT-confirmed with GO in a median of 6.5 months. Among expanded thyroid clonotypes with frequency above 0.001, most also showed up in blood, which suggests that blood repertoires may reflect the thyroid immune response. No statistical method was used to predetermine the sample size, and group allocation was not hidden from the investigators.

In the germline V gene, CDR1 corresponds to SQVTM and CDR2 to ANQGSEA. The CDR3 contains 13 residues, cysteine and phenylalanine counted. The sequence is cut down to CDR3 DNA, 39 bases in frame from base 1. V loses 3 bases of germline sequence and J loses 5 bases, and the interval between the two ends is 10 bases. For repertoire sequencing, the TCR beta CDR3 regions were amplified from RNA transcripts. HTBI primers and the Qiagen OneStep RT-PCR kit were used in a first-round RT-PCR, which was followed by a second-round multiplex PCR, size selection and purification. Sequencing of the libraries was carried out on an Illumina HiSeq2000 in paired-end mode with 100 bp reads. In the source study's methods: SOAPnuke was used to process the reads, throwing out any read that had adapters, had uncalled bases, had a mean Phred below 15, or lacked an exact constant-primer or identifier match. COPE v1.2.5 was used to merge high-quality paired reads. Each unique nucleotide sequence was defined as a clonotype, and clonotypes were aligned to IMGT TRB V, D and J references with MiTCR v1.1. The analysis was limited to V-J combinations with a frequency above 0.0001, which together covered roughly 99% of the repertoires. For each V-J combination, a TCR clonal expansion and chaos score was defined as F50 clonal expansion divided by the chaos observed in the TCRdist matrix. Welch's t-statistics and random forest were used to reduce the features to some 13 V-J combinations, which were then used as input to a naive Bayes classifier. The Morisita-Horn index was used to measure how similar the thyroid and blood repertoires were. TCRdb's own reprocessing of the public reads used fastp at Q25 and MiXCR and kept productive beta chains. A single entry per CDR3 protein holds the most common genes and DNA from its merged rows. The V and J calls shown here were made by TCRdb, not taken from the authors' results. This sample gives 900,000 to 1,200,000 distinct CDR3 sequences in total; 35% to 40% of them show up just once. The biggest ten clones account for roughly 11% of the sample.

This clonotype was counted ten times or more. Its antigen is unknown. One base away there is no much larger clone; base qualities are not given. Patients with hyperthyroidism were aged 18 to 65 years, had been newly diagnosed, and had a disease duration of less than 2 months. Patients were excluded if they had other autoimmune diseases, uncontrolled infections, pregnancy or lactation. Diagnosis was based on clinical symptoms, serum thyroxine, TRAb, thyroid ultrasound and orbital computed tomography. Trizol reagent was used to extract the total RNA, and its quality was then checked on an Agilent 2100 Bioanalyzer.

The specimen sequenced was peripheral blood or thyroid tissue (not recorded which). The V gene is TRBV29-1 and the J gene is TRBJ2-2, with the D segment identity uncertain. This TCR derives from an adult man with Graves' hyperthyroidism. Here is the DNA: TGCAGCGTTGAGGGGTGGTCGACCGGGGAGCTGTTTTTT. It codes for CSVEGWSTGELFF.